This TCR beta chain was recorded in a study of PD-1 blockade in classical Hodgkin lymphoma. Study-wide results and caveats: Reports described newly diagnosed patients as having lower baseline TCR diversity than healthy donors.

The data were produced by immunoSEQ multiplex PCR, yet TCRdb's version contains in-frame clones alone and is incomplete. The data show around 23,000 clones, 87% seen once. Described time point: newly diagnosed, previously untreated cHL patient sample. The authors enriched CD8+ T cells from thawed PBMCs via magnetic negative selection. As to this clone: The antigen remains unidentified.

The J segment lost 2 bases and the V segment lost 2 bases, leaving 3 bases of the junction unmatched. CDR3 length: 15 residues. Germline V gene data show CDR1 as SNHLY and CDR2 as FYNNEI. The material sequenced was CD8+ T cells from blood. The J gene is TRBJ1-5, the V gene TRBV2; the match to TRBD1 covers 7 bases. This receptor was taken from a human donor with classical Hodgkin lymphoma. CDR3 coding DNA: TGTGCCAGCAGTGAAAACAGGGGCGGCAATCAGCCCCAGCATTTT. Its translation is CASSENRGGNQPQHF.